This is a list of T cell receptor beta chains from one sample in a study of cytomegalovirus exposure and HLA in healthy donors. Using immunoSEQ multiplex PCR, the repertoire was profiled, and TCRdb retains in-frame clones only, with some absent. The data show about 160,000 clones, roughly four fifths seen once. The specimen was PBMCs. These receptors originate from a woman between 35 and 50 years old in good health and CMV-seronegative. Each CDR3 is given without its conserved first and last residue.

j_call cdr3_length v_call cdr3_aa
TRBJ1-1 11 TRBV6-5 ASSQTSRTEAF
TRBJ2-3 16 TRBV9 ASSALPPLSGGTDTQY
TRBJ2-2 12 TRBV2 ASSVTEGTGELF
TRBJ1-1 12 TRBV5-4 ASSLAHRGPEAF
TRBJ2-1 14 TRBV7-7 ASSAIGGAGAVEQF
TRBJ2-5 11 TRBV27 ASSKRGGETQY
TRBJ1-1 12 TRBV11-2 ASSFGGWNTEAF
TRBJ2-3 13 TRBV5-1 ASSLTDRPTDTQY
TRBJ2-2 14 TRBV10-3 AISPTGLAGSGELF
TRBJ2-5 13 TRBV25-1 ASSEYGKGLQTQY
TRBJ1-2 14 TRBV7-2 ASSSRQGQANYGYT
TRBJ2-3 15 TRBV19 ASSDRQETLRTDTQY
TRBJ1-5 13 TRBV15 ATSRDRTVNQPQH
TRBJ2-5 13 TRBV6-1 ASRDLGTGLETQY
TRBJ1-5 13 TRBV5-4 ASSPNSQGNQPQH
TRBJ1-5 10 TRBV7-9 SSGQGNQPQH
TRBJ2-7 13 TRBV19 ASSMGSGGHYEQY
TRBJ2-1 13 TRBV5-1 ASSGGLAAYNEQF
TRBJ2-3 11 TRBV6-6 ASSNRVRDTQY
TRBJ2-1 15 TRBV4-1 ASSQDPLAGGWDEQF
TRBJ2-2 13 TRBV6-5 ASTWDSFVTGELF
TRBJ1-4 11 TRBV19 ASRLGQTEKLF
TRBJ2-1 13 TRBV11-2 ASSPLPDRGHEQF
TRBJ1-5 12 TRBV5-1 ASSLGQGDQPQH